The clone carrying this T cell receptor beta chain was seen only a few times. In the authors' methods: Nucleated cell number was recorded as an estimate derived from reference gene primer amplification. Assay: immunoSEQ multiplex PCR; the TCRdb copy retains only in-frame clones and omits some. The V and J calls and clone size come from that table; D and trimming were worked out from the DNA. The table shows around 250,000 clones, with approximately 80% occurring only once. This sample stems from a study of blood T cell repertoires in COVID-19. In the study overall: Samples taken during acute and convalescent COVID-19 were collected in the United States, Italy and Spain.

This CDR3 comprises 14 residues. Trimming at V came to 4 bases and at J to 4 bases, leaving 5 bases not matched to a gene. Germline V gives CDR1 SGHRS, CDR2 YFSETQ. Specimen: peripheral blood. The sequence was collected from a young woman with acute or convalescent COVID-19. The chain is built from TRBV5-1 and TRBJ2-1, with TRBD2 identical over 7 bases. In nucleotides, the CDR3 is TGCGCCAGCAGCCCAATAGCGGGTTACAATGAGCAGTTCTTC. Its translation is CASSPIAGYNEQFF.